The 19 T cell receptor beta chains in this list originate from one sample, sequenced in a study of early T cells in non-severe SARS-CoV-2 infection. TCRdb re-called the 5' RACE reads with MiXCR, one entry per CDR3 protein. The sample consists of approximately 37,000 distinct CDR3 sequences, around 4.5% of them appearing once. The sample was whole blood. Receptor source: an adult who was a healthcare worker with PCR-confirmed SARS-CoV-2 infection or an uninfected control (not recorded which).

In its sample, this clonotype was seen many times. V usage is TRBV12-3 or TRBV12-4 and J usage is TRBJ1-5, with unresolved D. Trimming pared 1 base from V and 7 bases from J, leaving 2 bases between. This CDR3 region has 11 residues. The CDR3 loop is CASSLGQPQHF. CDR3 sequence (DNA): TGTGCCAGCAGTTTAGGGCAGCCCCAGCATTTT.

This clonotype was seen ten or more times. The V gene is TRBV7-6, the J gene TRBJ2-2, with D perhaps being TRBD1 or TRBD2 (5 bases each). V was clipped by 3 bases and J by 3 bases, with 14 bases between them. Germline assignment: CDR1 SGHVS and CDR2 FNYEAQ. The CDR3 contains 16 residues. CDR3 sequence (DNA): TGTGCCAGCAGCTTTAGCGCCGGGACCTACACCGGGGAGCTGTTTTTT. Amino acid sequence: CASSFSAGTYTGELFF.

The chain recombines TRBV28 with TRBJ2-2, with a weak D call TRBD1 (5 bases). Looked up from germline, CDR1 is MDHEN and CDR2 is SYDVKM. The ends were cut back, 2 bases at V and 9 bases at J, with 10 bases in the middle. The CDR3 is made up of 13 amino acids. CDR3 residues: CASSLQGSRELFF. The DNA of the CDR3 is TGTGCCAGCAGTTTACAGGGATCCCGGGAGCTGTTTTTT. The complete variable domain, with remaining parts taken from reference TRBV28 and TRBJ2-2, reads DVKVTQSSRYLVKRTGEKVFLECVQDMDHENMFWYRQDPGLGLRLIYFSYDVKMKEKGDIPEGYSVSREKKERFSLILESASTNQTSMYLCASSLQGSRELFFGEGSRLTVL.

J is TRBJ2-1 and V is TRBV13, with 7 bases identical to TRBD2. V shed 5 bases, J shed 5 bases, and the junction held 18 bases outside the gene matches. Germline values: CDR1 PRHDT, CDR2 FYEKMQ (reference sequence). This CDR3 is built from 18 residues. The CDR3 protein is CASSPMGWGRAYNNEQFF. Here the CDR3 DNA reads TGTGCCAGCAGCCCAATGGGGTGGGGGAGGGCCTATAACAATGAGCAGTTCTTC.

This clonotype was seen many times. The rearrangement uses TRBV7-9 and TRBJ1-2; TRBD1 matches at 9 bases. CDR1 and CDR2 (germline): SEHNR, FQNEAQ (reference sequence). The CDR3 sequence is 15 residues long. V lost 5 bases and J lost 7; bases outside the gene matches: 11. The CDR3 is CASSEVDRGVLGYTF. The CDR3, as DNA: TGTGCCAGCAGCGAAGTTGACAGGGGGGTCCTTGGCTACACCTTC.

This clonotype was seen a few times. The rearrangement joins TRBV10-1 to TRBJ2-7; TRBD2 is a possible D gene (6 bases). There are 11 residues in the CDR3. The V end lost 9 bases, the J end lost 3 bases, and 9 bases lay between the germline ends. CDR1 and CDR2 (germline): WNHNN, SYGVQD (reference sequence). The CDR3: CASSSGYEQYF. The DNA for the CDR3 is TGCGCCAGTAGTAGCGGCTACGAGCAGTACTTC.

Ten or more counts support this clonotype. This chain uses TRBV29-1 with TRBJ1-4; 7 nucleotides line up with TRBD1. Germline-derived CDR1 and CDR2 are SQVTM and ANQGSEA. V lost 6 bases, J lost 4 bases, and 5 bases stayed unmatched. The CDR3 consists of 13 residues. The CDR3 sequence is CSVKGQLNEKLFF. The DNA for the CDR3 is TGCAGCGTCAAGGGACAGCTTAATGAAAAACTGTTTTTT.

This clonotype has ten or more counts. The rearrangement uses TRBV7-3 and TRBJ2-5; possible D gene TRBD2, 5 bases. V was pared by 1 base and J by 4 bases, with 10 bases between. Germline V gives CDR1 SGHTA, CDR2 FQGTGA. The CDR3 loop spans 14 amino acids. CDR3 residues: CASSLMPGGETQYF. The CDR3 DNA reads TGTGCCAGCAGCTTAATGCCAGGAGGAGAGACCCAGTACTTC.

This clonotype was seen more than once but under ten times. The rearrangement uses TRBV12-3 or TRBV12-4 and TRBJ1-2; tentative D call: TRBD1 (5 bases). V was shortened by 3 bases and J by 10 bases, with 9 bases between the two germline ends. The CDR3 sequence is 11 residues long. In DNA form, the CDR3 reads TGTGCCAGCAGTTTTAGGGGCTCCTACACCTTC. Its translation: CASSFRGSYTF.

This chain uses TRBV20-1 with TRBJ2-1; D unresolved. V was trimmed by 4 bases and J by 6 bases, leaving 13 bases between them. The CDR3 runs 13 residues. Germline loops: CDR1 DFQATT, CDR2 SNEGSKA (reference sequence). The CDR3 region has the DNA TGCAGTGCTATAGAATCTGGCCCCAATGAGCAGTTCTTC. It is translated as CSAIESGPNEQFF.

The chain couples TRBV6-5 to TRBJ2-7, with 7 bases fitting TRBD2. The CDR3 runs to 15 residues. V trimming: 0 bases; J trimming: 6 bases; junction bases outside the gene matches: 8. Per germline, CDR1 MNHEY and CDR2 SVGAGI. The CDR3 region has the DNA TGTGCCAGCAGTTACTCGAGAGAGGGCGGGGGCGAGCAGTACTTC. Residues: CASSYSREGGGEQYF.

The genes are TRBV20-1 and TRBJ2-7, with 8 positions matching TRBD1. Germline V gene data show CDR1 as DFQATT and CDR2 as SNEGSKA (reference sequence). The V segment lost 2 bases and the J segment 5 bases; nucleotides outside the gene matches: 8. This CDR3 has 14 amino acids. CDR3 amino acids: CSARSRGLLDEQYF. CDR3 bases: TGCAGTGCTAGATCCAGGGGGCTCTTGGACGAGCAGTACTTC.

This clonotype was counted only a few times. The gene calls are TRBV7-2 and TRBJ2-2, with D uncertain. The CDR3 has 13 amino acids. The germline gives CDR1 SGHTA, CDR2 FQGNSA. The V end was cut by 3 bases, the J end by 1 base, with 3 bases between. CDR3 DNA: TGTGCCAGCAGCTTCCTGAACACCGGGGAGCTGTTTTTT. As protein: CASSFLNTGELFF.

This clonotype was counted many times. The chain couples TRBV28 to TRBJ2-1; TRBD2 agrees at 11 bases. The length of the CDR3 is 13 residues. Germline V gene sequence: CDR1 MDHEN, CDR2 SYDVKM. Losses at the gene ends were 8 bases for V and 8 bases for J; bases not matched to a gene: 5. The CDR3 spells CASGTSGSYEQFF. The CDR3 DNA follows: TGTGCCAGCGGAACTAGCGGGAGCTATGAGCAGTTCTTC.

At least ten counts were recorded for this clonotype. The rearrangement links TRBV29-1 to TRBJ1-2; D is perhaps TRBD1 (6 bases). From germline, CDR1 is SQVTM and CDR2 ANQGSEA. CDR3 length equals 15 residues. V gave up 6 bases and J gave up 0 bases, with 17 bases separating them. The CDR3 here is CSVRTATPANYGYTF. The CDR3 DNA reads TGCAGCGTGCGGACAGCTACACCCGCTAACTATGGCTACACCTTC.

This clonotype was counted ten times or more. V is TRBV20-1 and J is TRBJ1-5; D unresolved. The CDR3 has 14 amino acids. V lost 0 bases, J lost 6 bases, and 12 bases lay in between. CDR1 and CDR2 (germline): DFQATT, SNEGSKA (reference sequence). The CDR3 nucleotides are TGCAGTGCTAGAGAAGGTATTCTCACTCAGCCCCAGCATTTT. This translates into CSAREGILTQPQHF.

This clonotype came up a few times. The chain couples TRBV5-1 to TRBJ2-1; 7 nucleotides line up with TRBD1. The V segment lost 4 bases and the J segment 0 bases; nucleotides outside the gene matches: 7. This CDR3 spans 16 amino acids. Per the germline V gene, CDR1 is SGHRS and CDR2 is YFSETQ. Here the CDR3 DNA reads TGCGCCAGCAGCGTCGGGGACAGAAGCTCCTACAATGAGCAGTTCTTC. The encoded protein is CASSVGDRSSYNEQFF.

The rearrangement uses TRBV5-1 and TRBJ1-1, with 7 nucleotides matching TRBD1. The CDR3 runs 12 residues. V gave up 4 bases and J gave up 7 bases; unmatched junction bases: 4. Germline CDR1 SGHRS, CDR2 YFSETQ. The CDR3 loop reads CASSAQGVEAFF. In nucleotides, the CDR3 is TGCGCCAGCAGCGCCCAGGGGGTTGAAGCTTTCTTT.

The CDR3, as DNA: TGTGCCAGCAGCCGGCGGGATCCCACCGGGGAGCTGTTTTTT. Translation gives CASSRRDPTGELFF. The V and J genes are TRBV7-9 and TRBJ2-2, with a possible D match to TRBD2 (6 bases). Trimming shortened V by 5 bases and J by 4 bases, and 11 bases separated the two germline ends. The CDR3 has 14 amino acids. Germline assignment: CDR1 SEHNR and CDR2 FQNEAQ (reference sequence).